The present entry profiles one T cell receptor beta chain with its context. No antigen is known for it. The sample is drawn from a study of T cell responses to AZD1222 COVID-19 vaccine. Overall study findings and caveats: Unmutated variant regions are reportedly the target of nearly half of TCRs that are spike-specific. Regions 160-218 and 743-854 held dominance among vaccine-associated CD4 TCRs, which spanned spike.

The data were produced by immunoSEQ multiplex PCR, yet TCRdb's version contains in-frame clones alone and is incomplete. The table shows roughly 120,000 clones, with around 88% occurring only once. Per germline, CDR1 SGDLS and CDR2 YYNGEE. With 5 bases removed from V and 6 bases from J, the gap between germline ends came to 13 bases. CDR3 length equals 13 residues. This material consisted of peripheral blood, taken 28 days after the second AZD1222 dose. The sequence derives from an adult who received the AZD1222 COVID-19 vaccine. The chain links TRBV9 to TRBJ2-3; D is ambiguous. This CDR3 reads CASSGFSPDTQYF. As DNA, the CDR3 is TGTGCCAGCAGTGGTTTCTCCCCCGATACGCAGTATTTT.